This TCR beta chain comes out of a study of pediatric ulcerative colitis (dated by TCRdb to the late 2010s). About the investigation overall: Pancolitis was present in several ulcerative colitis patients and left-sided colitis in two, and histology consistent with ulcerative colitis was found in all of these patients. From 8 to 10 newly diagnosed, treatment-naive pediatric ulcerative colitis patients and four non-IBD control children, paired blood and rectal samples were collected. By Pediatric Ulcerative Colitis Activity Index, two patients had mild disease, four had moderate disease and three had acute severe colitis.

Broader findings and caveats from the paper: Blood-derived T cells may have been included in rectal pinch biopsies, especially in patients with overt colitis. The healthy control group was small, consisting of only a handful of individuals. Significantly higher autologous blood-rectal clonal overlap was found in ulcerative colitis patients than in controls, which suggested increased T cell trafficking to inflamed tissue. For technical reasons, substantially fewer templates were yielded by the blood samples of two patients, and these blood samples were excluded from blood-rectal overlap analysis. Repertoires were derived from total lymphocyte DNA, so rare subsets such as regulatory T cells may have patterns not reflected. Features of the rectal repertoire distinguished controls, mild-moderate colitis patients and acute severe colitis patients, and in acute severe colitis, rectal diversity was reduced because of clonal expansions. Two rectal CDR3 clonotypes were detected in all ulcerative colitis patients and were not detected in any of the controls.

One to two pinch biopsies were taken from the rectum for research during colonoscopy. Ulcerative colitis patients had received no immunosuppressive medication before the diagnostic colonoscopy. Before DNA was isolated, the rectal biopsies underwent proteinase K digestion. The Wizard kit (Promega) was used to extract genomic DNA from the blood and intestinal samples. This clone occurred a few times. Which antigen it targets is not known. Per-base qualities were not stored, and no clone one base away is much larger. Rearranged CDR3 beta regions were amplified from genomic DNA with multiplex V and J primers using the immunoSEQ TRB Survey service. To keep sequencing depth equal across samples, survey-level depth of up to 500,000 reads per sample was applied. Libraries were purified, pooled and sequenced on Illumina technology. The source study handled its data this way. Productive clonality, sample overlap, pairwise scatters, CDR3 beta length, V/D/J gene usage and productiveness were assessed with immunoSEQ online tools. Calculated diversity was defined as the number of unique rearrangements divided by total templates times 100, and Shannon and Simpson indices were additionally computed. Principal component analysis was performed on Z-score normalized data with the R prcomp function and the ggbiplot package. Blood-rectal clonal overlap within each subject was quantified with Morisita's index. In TCRdb, the immuneACCESS table is reduced to in-frame sequences with V and J assigned. These tables do not hold every clone; where another copy was compared, an unresolved V gene accounts for under half, and the others remain unexplained. Clone size and V and J calls were adopted from that table, with D and trimming inferred from the DNA. Present in this sample are tens of thousands of clones, around three quarters of which were seen just once. Of the sample, about 0.74% falls within the top ten clones.

Spanning cysteine to phenylalanine, the CDR3 consists of 16 amino acids. The only DNA kept is the CDR3, 48 bases in frame from the first base. CDR1 and CDR2 were assigned from the germline V gene as MGHRA and YSYEKL. V loses 0 bases, J loses 2 bases, and the germline ends lie 11 bases apart. Sequencing was done on a sample of gut tissue. The TCR sequence derives from a boy younger than 18 with moderate ulcerative colitis. The chain is encoded by TRBV4-1 joined to TRBJ1-3; TRBD1 is perhaps the D gene, given 5 matching bases. The sequence in DNA is TGCGCCAGCAGCCAAGATTCGGCCAGGGCTGGAAACACCATATATTTT. It translates as CASSQDSARAGNTIYF.